This T cell receptor beta chain was obtained from a study of CXCR3-negative and CXCR3-positive naive CD8 T cells (dated by TCRdb to between 2019 and 2020). With regard to the full study: In total, approximately 130 million TRB reads were obtained, corresponding to roughly 1.5 +/- 0.3 million reads per library. The diversity and physicochemical repertoire analyses included around 10 donors pooled from two independent experiments. The TRBV-TRBJ cluster analysis covered naive subsets from five or six donors and memory cells from 3 donors.

Each CD8+ T cell subset was flow-sorted in triplicate, and around 320,000 cells per subset were placed directly into RLT lysis buffer. To exclude memory contaminants, naive CD8+ T cells were stringently defined as CD45RO-CCR7+CD27+CD95-. Using standard density gradient centrifugation, peripheral blood mononuclear cells were isolated from buffy coats. Naive CXCR3-negative and CXCR3-positive CD8+ T cells were flow-sorted using a FACSAria III. Total RNA was extracted from sorted cells using an RNeasy Mini Kit. Results and caveats for the whole study, not just this receptor: Surface CD5, linked to self-reactivity in mice, was comparable between naive subsets; TCR interaction strength was therefore also inferred from TRB CDR3 physicochemical properties. Because CXCR3 expression was partially decreased after cryopreservation, freshly isolated PBMCs were used for most assays. TRBV-TRBJ usage was similar between naive CXCR3-negative and CXCR3-positive cells from the same donor, while memory cells showed distinct patterns. Repertoire diversity was comparably high in both naive subsets but much lower in memory CD8+ T cells. Compared with CXCR3-negative naive cells, CXCR3-positive naive cells had TRB CDR3s with higher hydrophobicity (lower Kidera factor 4), lower energy, and higher strength and volume indices.

Notes on this clonotype: Its antigen is not yet known.

The listed sequencing device is NextSeq 550. The Human TCR Profiling Kit (MiLaboratory) was used to prepare UMI-labeled 5' RACE TRB cDNA libraries. The full amount of extracted RNA was used for cDNA synthesis, and the full amount of resulting cDNA was used for PCR amplification. The libraries were made side by side, with each library going through the same number of PCR cycles. As for the original processing: MIGEC and MiXCR extracted about 50,000 +/- 10,000 unique UMI-labeled TRB cDNA molecules per library, requiring at least two reads per UMI. An average of around 40,000 +/- 10,000 functional in-frame TRB CDR3 nucleotide clonotypes without stop codons was found per library. After downsampling to 5000 UMI-labeled TRB molecules per sample, diversity metrics such as normalized Shannon-Wiener and Chao1 were calculated in VDJtools. VDJtools computed clonotype-size-weighted physicochemical properties of the central five CDR3 residues: interaction energy, strength, volume and Kidera factor 4. After the reads were reprocessed by TCRdb, one entry was made per CDR3 protein sequence, with no DNA. The V and J calls come from TCRdb's annotation, not from the publication. The sample's table covers tens of thousands of distinct CDR3 sequences. The top ten clones comprise 0.5% to 0.55% of the sample.

The CDR3 spans 15 residues, from the cysteine through the phenylalanine. Nucleotide data are not available. Based on the germline V gene, the CDR1 and CDR2 sequences are SGHTA and FQGTGA. The chain joins TRBV7-3 to TRBJ2-2. This clonotype originated in a human donor in good health. Some clones in this sample may be carry-over from other donors' samples. The sequencing input was naive CXCR3+ CD8+ T cells from blood. The cell subset or site label, read with the paper, signifies: CD45RO-CCR7+CD27+CD95- naive CD8+ T cells expressing CXCR3 (TNR3+). The CDR3 region reads CASSPKSDNTGELFF. Reference TRBV7-3 and TRBJ2-2 genes cover what lies past the CDR3, so the full variable domain is GAGVSQTPSNKVTEKGKYVELRCDPISGHTALYWYRQSLGQGPEFLIYFQGTGAADDSGLPNDRFFAVRPEGSVSTLKIQRTERGDSAVYLCASSPKSDNTGELFFGEGSRLTVL.